The rows below give T cell receptor beta chains drawn from one sample of a study of T-cell reconstitution after alpha-beta-depleted transplantation in children. TCRdb called the PCR reads again in MiXCR, with one record for every CDR3 protein. The data contain about 500,000 distinct CDR3 sequences, approximately 32% of them singletons. The sequences come from PBMCs from the stem cell graft donor, collected from the stem cell graft. The receptors shown here come from a human donor who donated a stem cell graft to a child with aplastic anemia. CDR3s include the opening cysteine and the closing phenylalanine or tryptophan. A D gene is named only where the DNA matches it firmly. Where a row states a size, it is once, few, many or the class of an expanded clone; other rows omit it.

V gene,J gene,D gene,clone size,CDR3 DNA,CDR3 protein
TRBV20-1,TRBJ2-7,-,-,TGCAGTCAAAACGGAGGGCCGGACGAGCAGTACTTC,CSQNGGPDEQYF
TRBV5-1,TRBJ2-7,TRBD1,many,TGCGCCAGCAGCTACGATCCCCCGGGACAGGGGGCCTACGAGCAGTACTTC,CASSYDPPGQGAYEQYF
TRBV5-4,TRBJ2-7,-,few,TGTGCCAGCAGCGGCAGGGGTGACTACGAGCAGTACTTC,CASSGRGDYEQYF
TRBV10-3,TRBJ2-7,TRBD2,-,TGTGCCATCAGTGACGGGACTAGCGGTACCTACGAGCAGTACTTC,CAISDGTSGTYEQYF
TRBV30,TRBJ1-1,-,-,TGTGCCTGGAGGGCTTGGCGGCTGAACACTGAAGCTTTCTTT,CAWRAWRLNTEAFF
TRBV5-1,TRBJ2-2,TRBD1,few,TGCGCCAGCAGCTTGGCAGGGGGCTATGTTACCGGGGAGCTGTTTTTT,CASSLAGGYVTGELFF
TRBV12-3/TRBV12-4,TRBJ2-5,-,-,TGTGCCAGCAGTGGGGAGTCGGGAGAGACCCAGTACTTC,CASSGESGETQYF
TRBV10-3,TRBJ1-2,-,-,TGTGCCATCAGTGAGTCGGCGTCCCATGGCTACACCTTC,CAISESASHGYTF
TRBV24-1,TRBJ2-1,-,-,TGTGCCACCAGTGACAGGGTGGATTACAATGAGCAGTTCTTC,CATSDRVDYNEQFF
TRBV4-2,TRBJ2-7,-,-,TGTGCCAGCTCCCCGGGCACTCGGGAGACCTACGAGCAGTACTTC,CASSPGTRETYEQYF
TRBV30,TRBJ1-1,-,-,TGTGCCTGGAGTTATCCGGACCGGGCTTTCTTT,CAWSYPDRAFF
TRBV11-2,TRBJ2-1,TRBD2,few,TGTGCCAGCAGCGACCTAGCGGGAGGACTCAATGAGCAGTTCTTC,CASSDLAGGLNEQFF
TRBV6-1,TRBJ1-1,-,few,TGTGCCAGCAGTCCCGCGCTGAAACAGACGACTGAAGCTTTCTTT,CASSPALKQTTEAFF
TRBV29-1,TRBJ2-2,-,-,TGCAGCGTTGTGGGCGGAACGAACACCGGGGAGCTGTTTTTT,CSVVGGTNTGELFF
TRBV27,TRBJ1-6,-,few,TGTGCCAGCAGTTTTTCGGGGACACACTCGCCACCCCTCCACTTT,CASSFSGTHSPPLHF
TRBV20-1,TRBJ2-6,TRBD1,few,TGCAGTGCGGGGGGACAGGGGGCACATGGTGGGGCCAACGTCCTGACTTTC,CSAGGQGAHGGANVLTF
TRBV7-3,TRBJ2-2,TRBD1,-,TGTGCCAGCAGCGTGGGACAGGCAACCGGGGAGCTGTTTTTT,CASSVGQATGELFF
TRBV5-4,TRBJ2-3,-,-,TGTGCCAGCAGTCCTGATTGGTTCCAAGATACGCAGTATTTT,CASSPDWFQDTQYF
TRBV7-9,TRBJ1-3,-,-,TGTGCCAGCAGCCCAAACATGGGCTCTGGAAACACCATATATTTT,CASSPNMGSGNTIYF
TRBV29-1,TRBJ2-1,TRBD2,few,TGCAGCGTCCCTGGGGGGGAGGCCCGCAATGAGCAGTTCTTC,CSVPGGEARNEQFF
TRBV14,TRBJ1-2,-,-,TGTGCCAGCAGCCCTCCTCAGGGCAGAAACTATGGCTACACCTTC,CASSPPQGRNYGYTF
TRBV29-1,TRBJ2-3,TRBD1,few,TGCAGCGTTGGAGTTTCTGGGACAGTACATCCAGATACGCAGTATTTT,CSVGVSGTVHPDTQYF
TRBV11-2,TRBJ1-3,-,-,TGTGCCAGCAGCTTAAGAGTAACTGCCTCTGGCACCATATATTTT,CASSLRVTASGTIYF
TRBV5-1,TRBJ1-2,-,-,TGCGCCAGCAGCTTGGACGGGGACGGAGATAACTATGGCTACACCTTC,CASSLDGDGDNYGYTF
TRBV18,TRBJ2-3,TRBD2,few,TGTGCCAGCTCAGAATCGGCGACTAGCGGGGCAGATACGCAGTATTTT,CASSESATSGADTQYF
TRBV19,TRBJ2-5,TRBD1,few,TGTGCCAGTACCGCCGGGACAGGGTTGCAAGAGACCCAGTACTTC,CASTAGTGLQETQYF
TRBV5-4,TRBJ2-3,TRBD2,-,TGTGCCAGCAGCTCGGGACTAGCGGCCCGCGGGACAGATACGCAGTATTTT,CASSSGLAARGTDTQYF
TRBV5-6,TRBJ1-1,-,few,TGTGCCAGCAGCTGGTGGGGGAACACTGAAGCTTTCTTT,CASSWWGNTEAFF
TRBV12-3/TRBV12-4,TRBJ2-3,TRBD1,few,TGTGCCAGCAGAGTGGACAGGGGTGGTTTAGATACGCAGTATTTT,CASRVDRGGLDTQYF
TRBV5-5,TRBJ2-5,-,-,TGTGCCAGCAGCTGGGGGCCAATAGCACCAGAGACCCAGTACTTC,CASSWGPIAPETQYF
TRBV29-1,TRBJ1-2,-,-,TGCAGCGTTGAATCGACGCAAAATAACTATGGCTACACCTTC,CSVESTQNNYGYTF
TRBV25-1,TRBJ2-7,-,few,TGTGCCAGCAGTGAATACGGCAGCTCCTACGAGCAGTACTTC,CASSEYGSSYEQYF
TRBV14,TRBJ2-3,TRBD2,-,TGTGCCAGCAGCCAAGCTCTACTAGCGGGAATGGCAGATACGCAGTATTTT,CASSQALLAGMADTQYF
TRBV10-3,TRBJ2-7,-,-,TGTGCCATCAGGCGGGACAGCTCGACCGCGTCCTACGAGCAGTACTTC,CAIRRDSSTASYEQYF
TRBV19,TRBJ2-3,TRBD2,few,TGTGCCAGTAGCCCCGAACTAGCGGGAGGGCCAGATACGCAGTATTTT,CASSPELAGGPDTQYF
TRBV5-4,TRBJ2-3,TRBD2,-,TGTGCCAGCAGCTCCACTGGACTAGAACCAGATACGCAGTATTTT,CASSSTGLEPDTQYF
TRBV5-1,TRBJ1-1,-,-,TGCGCCAGCATCCAGATGGAGGGCACTGAAGCTTTCTTT,CASIQMEGTEAFF
TRBV6-1,TRBJ2-3,-,few,TGTGCCAGCAGGACGGGGCAGGGGCAAACAGATACGCAGTATTTT,CASRTGQGQTDTQYF
TRBV10-3,TRBJ1-1,-,few,TGTGCCATCACTGGGGTCGTCGACACTGAAGCTTTCTTT,CAITGVVDTEAFF
TRBV12-5,TRBJ2-1,-,-,TGTGCTAGTGGTTCCGAGAGCTCCTACAATGAGCAGTTCTTC,CASGSESSYNEQFF
TRBV5-5,TRBJ1-4,-,-,TGTGCCAGCAGCTTGAGGAGGACAGTGAGGTCTAATGAAAAACTGTTTTTT,CASSLRRTVRSNEKLFF
TRBV20-1,TRBJ1-5,-,-,TGCAGTGCTAGAGATTTTGGGCAGCCCCAGCATTTT,CSARDFGQPQHF
TRBV27,TRBJ1-3,-,-,TGTGCCAGCAAGCCCCCAGATCGAGTGCGGTTCTCTGGAAACACCATATATTTT,CASKPPDRVRFSGNTIYF
TRBV6-2/TRBV6-3,TRBJ2-1,-,-,TGTGCCAGCGGGGGAGGCAATGAGCAGTTCTTC,CASGGGNEQFF
TRBV6-2/TRBV6-3,TRBJ2-1,-,few,TGTGCCAGCAGTTACGGCGGAGGGTCCTTGAGCAATGAGCAGTTCTTC,CASSYGGGSLSNEQFF
TRBV12-3/TRBV12-4,TRBJ1-1,-,-,TGTGCCAGCAGTTTAGGGGCTTTCTTT,CASSLGAFF
TRBV18,TRBJ2-5,-,-,TGTGCCAGCTCACCAGTCCTAGGGGAAGAGACCCAGTACTTC,CASSPVLGEETQYF
TRBV28,TRBJ1-1,-,-,TGTGCCAGCAGTTTCGATCGTCGTCGAGCTTTCTTT,CASSFDRRRAFF
TRBV27,TRBJ2-1,TRBD2,few,TGTGCCAGCAGTTTAAAGGCGGGAGGGTTCAATGAGCAGTTCTTC,CASSLKAGGFNEQFF
TRBV19,TRBJ2-1,TRBD2,-,TGTGCCAGTAGTCGACTAGCGAGAGTGGATGAGCAGTTCTTC,CASSRLARVDEQFF
TRBV11-2,TRBJ1-4,-,-,TGTGCCAGCAGCTTAGTCACAGGTGGTAATGAAAAACTGTTTTTT,CASSLVTGGNEKLFF
TRBV5-5,TRBJ2-2,-,-,TGTGCCAGCAGCTCCAAACTCCAGGGGATTCGTACCGGGGAGCTGTTTTTT,CASSSKLQGIRTGELFF
TRBV7-2,TRBJ1-5,-,-,TGTGCCAGCAGCTTTAGGGGAGGGGGGTTTAGTCAGCCCCAGCATTTT,CASSFRGGGFSQPQHF
TRBV7-2,TRBJ2-4,-,-,TGTGCCAGCAGCTTAGCCGCCCCACTAAGGTTAAGGAACATTCAGTACTTC,CASSLAAPLRLRNIQYF
TRBV27,TRBJ1-1,-,few,TGTGCCAGCAGTTTTCTCGCGGGGGGCGCCCGGACTGAAGCTTTCTTT,CASSFLAGGARTEAFF
TRBV5-1,TRBJ1-5,-,-,TGCGCCAGCAGCCCCACGGCAGGCTCTAGCAATCAGCCCCAGCATTTT,CASSPTAGSSNQPQHF
TRBV6-1,TRBJ2-1,TRBD2,-,TGTGCCAGCAAGCGGGACTATGACCGGTGGGAGCAGTTCTTC,CASKRDYDRWEQFF